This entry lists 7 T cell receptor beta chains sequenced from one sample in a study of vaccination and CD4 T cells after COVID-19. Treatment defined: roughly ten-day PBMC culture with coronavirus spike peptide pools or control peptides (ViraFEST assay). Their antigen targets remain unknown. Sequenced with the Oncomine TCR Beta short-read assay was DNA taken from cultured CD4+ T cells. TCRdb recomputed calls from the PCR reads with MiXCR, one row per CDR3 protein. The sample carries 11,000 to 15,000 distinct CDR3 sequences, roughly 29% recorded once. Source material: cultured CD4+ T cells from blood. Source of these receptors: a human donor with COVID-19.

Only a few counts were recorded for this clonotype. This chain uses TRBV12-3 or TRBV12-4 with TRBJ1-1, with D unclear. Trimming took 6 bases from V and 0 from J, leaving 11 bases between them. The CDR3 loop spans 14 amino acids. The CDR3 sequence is CASSSTGLNTEAFF. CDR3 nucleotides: TGTGCCAGCAGCTCGACTGGCCTGAACACTGAAGCTTTCTTT.

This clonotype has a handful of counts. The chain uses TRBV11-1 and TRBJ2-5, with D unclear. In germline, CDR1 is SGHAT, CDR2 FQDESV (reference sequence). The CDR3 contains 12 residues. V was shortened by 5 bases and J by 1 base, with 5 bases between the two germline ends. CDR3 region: CASSEIQETQYF. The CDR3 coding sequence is TGTGCCAGCAGCGAAATCCAAGAGACCCAGTACTTC. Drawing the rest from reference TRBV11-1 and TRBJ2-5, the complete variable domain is EAEVAQSPRYKITEKSQAVAFWCDPISGHATLYWYRQILGQGPELLVQFQDESVVDDSQLPKDRFSAERLKGVDSTLKIQPAELGDSAMYLCASSEIQETQYFGPGTRLLVL.

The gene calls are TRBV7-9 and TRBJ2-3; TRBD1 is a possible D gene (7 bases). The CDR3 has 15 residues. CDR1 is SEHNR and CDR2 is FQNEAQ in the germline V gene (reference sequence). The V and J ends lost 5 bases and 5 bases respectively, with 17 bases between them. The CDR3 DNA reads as TGTGCCAGCAGCCCCTCGGAGGGGGCGGGAGATACGCAGTATTTT. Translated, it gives CASSPSEGAGDTQYF.

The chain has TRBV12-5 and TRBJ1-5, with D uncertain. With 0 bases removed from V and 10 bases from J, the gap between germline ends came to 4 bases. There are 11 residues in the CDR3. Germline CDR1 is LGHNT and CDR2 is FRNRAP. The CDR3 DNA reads TGTGCTAGTGGTTTGGTTGGACCCCAGCATTTT. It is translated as CASGLVGPQHF.

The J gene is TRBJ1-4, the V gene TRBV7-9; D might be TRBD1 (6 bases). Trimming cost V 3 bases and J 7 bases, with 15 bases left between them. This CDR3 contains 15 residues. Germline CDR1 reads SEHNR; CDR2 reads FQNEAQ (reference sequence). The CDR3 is CASSFSGATGEKLFF. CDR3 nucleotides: TGTGCCAGCAGCTTTTCGGGGGCTACGGGTGAAAAACTGTTTTTT.

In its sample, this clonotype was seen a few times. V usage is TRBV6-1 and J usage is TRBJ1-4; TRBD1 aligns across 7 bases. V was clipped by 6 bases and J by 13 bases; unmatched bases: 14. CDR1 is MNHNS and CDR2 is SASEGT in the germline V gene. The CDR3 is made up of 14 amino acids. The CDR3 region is CASSHRQGLMSLFF. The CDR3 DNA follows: TGTGCCAGCAGCCACCGACAGGGTTTAATGTCACTGTTTTTT.

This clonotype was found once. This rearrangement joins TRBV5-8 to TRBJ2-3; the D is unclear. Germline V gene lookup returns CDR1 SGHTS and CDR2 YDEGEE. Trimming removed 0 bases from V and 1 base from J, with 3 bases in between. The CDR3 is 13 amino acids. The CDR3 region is CASSLGGTDTQYF. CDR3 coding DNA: TGTGCCAGCAGCTTGGGTGGCACAGATACGCAGTATTTT.